This TCR beta chain was recovered during a study of T cell responses to AZD1222 COVID-19 vaccine. Findings and caveats of the study: The study found Spike-specific TCR breadth and depth rose after two AZD1222 doses. Baseline testing showed seropositivity in only five or six AZD1222 recipients. Clonal diversity may have been underestimated in mostly white British donors.

TCRdb's table, derived via immunoSEQ multiplex PCR, lists solely in-frame clones and lacks some. The repertoire holds roughly 86,000 clones, with about 85% as singletons. About this clone itself: Its antigen is undetermined.

The trim removed 6 bases at V and 3 bases at J, leaving 6 bases unmatched. CDR3 length equals 15 residues. CDR1 SGHTA and CDR2 FQGTGA come from the germline V gene. The gene calls are TRBV7-3 and TRBJ2-1; 9 nucleotides align to TRBD2. The receptor's source is an adult who received the AZD1222 COVID-19 vaccine. The starting material was peripheral blood, obtained 28 days after the second AZD1222 dose. The CDR3 sequence is CASSLAGEGYNEQFF. The CDR3 region has the DNA TGTGCCAGCAGTTTAGCGGGAGAGGGCTACAATGAGCAGTTCTTC.